A single sample is the source of the 28 T cell receptor beta chains below, sequenced in a study of radiation and T cells in renal cell carcinoma. Documented time point: blood 2 weeks post-SBRT. This sample's treatment: 15 Gy SBRT to primary tumor, nephrectomy 4 weeks later. The table came from immunoSEQ multiplex PCR; TCRdb's copy has only in-frame clones and leaves some out. Of about 150,000 clones in the sample, over 80% are singletons; the top ten hold 10% to 15%. The sample was blood, taken from a patient whose treatment included radiotherapy and nephrectomy. Source of these receptors: a woman between 45 and 65 years old with renal cell carcinoma.

The rearrangement uses TRBV19 and TRBJ1-1; 8 bases align to TRBD1. Germline trimming cut 3 bases from V and 3 bases from J; bases unmatched to any gene: 9. CDR1 and CDR2 (germline): LNHDA, SQIVND (reference sequence). CDR3 length equals 16 residues. In DNA, the CDR3 is TGTGCCAGTAGTATCCCCAGGGGGCGCCGGGACACTGAAGCTTTCTTT. Amino acid sequence: CASSIPRGRRDTEAFF.

This chain's CDR3 is CASRDGDTEAFF. The CDR3, as DNA: TGTGCCAGCAGAGACGGGGACACTGAAGCTTTCTTT. The chain links TRBV6-5 to TRBJ1-1, with D unresolved. Per the germline V gene, CDR1 is MNHEY and CDR2 is SVGAGI. Trimming removed 6 bases from V and 3 bases from J, with 8 bases in between. This CDR3 region has 12 residues.

This sequence joins TRBV4-3 and TRBJ2-7; D not certain. The V end lost 0 bases, the J end lost 1 base, and 7 bases lay between the germline ends. The CDR3 totals 14 residues. Germline values: CDR1 LGHNA, CDR2 YSLEER. For the CDR3, the DNA is TGCGCCAGCAGCCAAGATCCGCTGTCCTACGAGCAGTACTTC. Its protein product is CASSQDPLSYEQYF.

This clone has only one observation. The J gene is TRBJ1-3, the V gene TRBV7-9; the match to TRBD1 covers 7 bases. The CDR3 is made up of 16 amino acids. Germline V gene lookup returns CDR1 SEHNR and CDR2 FQNEAQ (reference sequence). V lost 4 bases, J lost 6 bases, and 12 bases stayed unmatched. CDR3 nucleotide sequence: TGTGCCAGCAGCTCCCCGCCGGGACAGCCGGTAAACACCATATATTTT. Translation gives CASSSPPGQPVNTIYF.

The chain carries TRBV28 and TRBJ2-7; 7 bases align to TRBD2. The CDR3 totals 16 residues. Germline loops: CDR1 MDHEN, CDR2 SYDVKM. V dropped 6 bases and J dropped 3; count of bases not matched to a gene: 14. The DNA for the CDR3 is TGTGCCAGCAGACCCAGAGAGGGCGGGGAGGGCTACGAGCAGTACTTC. Amino acids: CASRPREGGEGYEQYF.

This chain joins TRBV29-1 and TRBJ1-2, with D hard to call. The CDR3 extends over 13 amino acids. Deletions cut 5 bases from V and 3 bases from J, with 13 bases between. Germline-derived CDR1 and CDR2 are SQVTM and ANQGSEA. CDR3: CSVSFGLDYGYTF. The CDR3 nucleotides read TGCAGCGTTTCCTTTGGGTTGGACTATGGCTACACCTTC.

The chain recombines TRBV15 with TRBJ2-5; D ambiguous. The CDR3 contains 13 residues. CDR1 and CDR2 (germline): LNHNV, YYDKDF (reference sequence). Trimming removed 1 base at V and 4 bases at J, with 7 bases between. Written as DNA, the CDR3 is TGTGCCACCAGCAGAGGCCCTCTAGAGACCCAGTACTTC. Amino acid sequence: CATSRGPLETQYF.

This sequence joins TRBV7-2 and TRBJ1-2, with 8 bases lining up with TRBD1. Germline lookup yields CDR1 SGHTA and CDR2 FQGNSA. V trimming: 3 bases; J trimming: 4 bases; junction bases outside the gene matches: 13. CDR3 size: 17 residues. CDR3 in DNA: TGTGCCAGCAGCTTCCAGGGGGCGTTAGGTTTGGTCTATGGCTACACCTTC. Translated, it gives CASSFQGALGLVYGYTF.

The CDR3 loop reads CASSPHRERGGELFF. Written as DNA, the CDR3 is TGTGCCAGCAGCCCACACAGGGAACGGGGCGGGGAGCTGTTTTTT. The chain combines TRBV11-3 with TRBJ2-2; perhaps TRBD1 as D (6 bases). The CDR3 is 15 amino acids. CDR1 and CDR2 (germline): SGHNT, YENEEA. V was trimmed by 5 bases and J by 7 bases, leaving 17 bases between them.

This clone is a singleton in its sample. The chain recombines TRBV7-2 with TRBJ1-1; 9 nucleotides match TRBD1. Germline trimming cut 5 bases from V and 6 bases from J; bases unmatched to any gene: 10. Germline V lookup: CDR1 SGHTA, CDR2 FQGNSA. This CDR3 region has 15 residues. The CDR3 DNA sequence: TGTGCCAGCAGCCAGATCCGGGACAGGGAAGCTGAAGCTTTCTTT. Its translation: CASSQIRDREAEAFF.

The V gene is TRBV19, the J gene TRBJ2-1; D is ambiguous. V dropped 1 base and J dropped 5 bases, with 9 bases sitting between them. CDR3 length equals 14 residues. The germline CDR1 and CDR2 sequences are LNHDA and SQIVND (reference sequence). CDR3 in DNA: TGTGCCAGTAGTATAGCTTCCAGCCACAATGAGCAGTTCTTC. Translation: CASSIASSHNEQFF.

In nucleotides, the CDR3 is TGTGCCAGCAGTCTACAACAGGGTTACACTGAAGCTTTCTTT. Translated: CASSLQQGYTEAFF. The V call is TRBV6-1, the J call TRBJ1-1; D is possibly TRBD1 (6 bases). Trimming pared 5 bases from V and 3 bases from J, leaving 13 bases between. There are 14 residues in the CDR3. Per the germline V gene, CDR1 is MNHNS and CDR2 is SASEGT.

The J gene is TRBJ1-1, the V gene TRBV9; no reliable D call. This CDR3 has 14 residues. Germline CDR1 reads SGDLS; CDR2 reads YYNGEE. V was trimmed by 3 bases and J by 3 bases, leaving 12 bases between them. CDR3 coding DNA: TGTGCCAGCAGCGGCGGTAGTTCGTACACTGAAGCTTTCTTT. As protein: CASSGGSSYTEAFF.

V gene TRBV6-1 combines with J gene TRBJ2-1, with D unclear. Trimming removed 0 bases at V and 3 bases at J, with 3 bases between. The CDR3 totals 13 residues. Germline V gives CDR1 MNHNS, CDR2 SASEGT. This chain's CDR3 is CASSEALYNEQFF. CDR3 nucleotide sequence: TGTGCCAGCAGTGAAGCGCTCTACAATGAGCAGTTCTTC.

This clone was found many times. The rearrangement links TRBV19 to TRBJ1-5, with D possibly matching TRBD1 (5 bases). There are 14 residues in the CDR3. V lost 2 bases and J lost 7, with 12 bases in between. Germline V gives CDR1 LNHDA, CDR2 SQIVND (reference sequence). For the CDR3, the DNA is TGTGCCAGTAGTATAAGGGGCTTGGGCCAGCCCCAGCATTTT. Translated: CASSIRGLGQPQHF.

As concerns this clone: This sample also contains other DNA sequences that code for the same CDR3. The V gene is TRBV5-6, the J gene TRBJ2-5; 12 bases fit TRBD2. There are 15 residues in the CDR3. V trimming: 4 bases; J trimming: 1 base; junction bases outside the gene matches: 2. Germline V gene sequence: CDR1 SGHDT, CDR2 YYEEEE. The CDR3 DNA follows: TGTGCCAGCAGCGGACTAGCGGGGACCCAAGAGACCCAGTACTTC. Protein product: CASSGLAGTQETQYF.

This clone occurred once. The CDR3 protein is CATREDSYEQYF. The CDR3 DNA sequence: TGTGCCACCAGGGAAGATTCCTACGAGCAGTACTTC. This rearrangement joins TRBV15 to TRBJ2-7; no clear D. Germline V gene lookup returns CDR1 LNHNV and CDR2 YYDKDF (reference sequence). The CDR3 extends over 12 amino acids. V was shortened by 6 bases and J by 1 base, with 7 bases between the two germline ends.

The rearrangement joins TRBV4-2 to TRBJ2-2; D remains ambiguous. The CDR3 consists of 13 residues. Germline CDR1 is LGHNA and CDR2 is YNFKEQ. V was cut by 1 base and J by 8 bases, with 8 bases left in between. The CDR3 loop reads CASSQGVGGELFF. In nucleotides, the CDR3 is TGTGCCAGCAGCCAAGGGGTTGGTGGGGAGCTGTTTTTT.

V is TRBV14 and J is TRBJ2-1, with D uncertain. V was cut by 0 bases and J by 7 bases, with 13 bases left in between. There are 15 residues in the CDR3. Germline V gene sequence: CDR1 SGHDN, CDR2 FVKESK. The CDR3 loop reads CASSQEWGMGNEQFF. The CDR3 DNA is TGTGCCAGCAGCCAAGAATGGGGAATGGGGAATGAGCAGTTCTTC.

The CDR3 region is CASSPRDSGNTIYF. CDR3 nucleotide sequence: TGTGCCAGCAGCCCCCGGGACAGTGGAAACACCATATATTTT. The rearrangement uses TRBV5-4 and TRBJ1-3; 7 bases map to TRBD1. Germline-derived CDR1 and CDR2 are SGHNT and YYREEE (reference sequence). Trimming removed 4 bases from V and 3 bases from J; junction bases left unmatched: 4. This CDR3 is 14 amino acids long.

The rearrangement joins TRBV5-4 to TRBJ1-2, with D possibly being TRBD1 (6 bases). Trimming took 5 bases from V and 4 from J, leaving 12 bases between them. The CDR3 is 13 amino acids. Germline CDR1 SGHNT, CDR2 YYREEE (reference sequence). CDR3 protein: CASRPPGVYGYTF. The CDR3 coding sequence is TGTGCCAGCAGACCCCCAGGGGTCTATGGCTACACCTTC.

The V gene is TRBV7-6, the J gene TRBJ2-5, with a possible D match to TRBD2 (6 bases). Between the trimmed V and J ends, which lost 8 bases and 4 bases, there was a span of 11 bases. CDR1 and CDR2 from the germline V gene are SGHVS and FNYEAQ. CDR3 length: 12 amino acids. The CDR3 here is CASRLGGETQYF. The CDR3 region has the DNA TGTGCCAGCCGGCTGGGAGGAGAGACCCAGTACTTC.

This sequence joins TRBV2 and TRBJ1-1, with D possibly matching TRBD1 (5 bases). V lost 6 bases and J lost 2, with 13 bases in between. This CDR3 comprises 14 residues. CDR1 is SNHLY and CDR2 is FYNNEI in the germline V gene. CDR3 nucleotide sequence: TGTGCCAGCAGGACACAGGCGAGCAACACTGAAGCTTTCTTT. Its protein is CASRTQASNTEAFF.

The chain recombines TRBV7-2 with TRBJ1-1; no clear D. The germline V and J ends were trimmed by 4 bases and 4 bases, with 16 bases remaining between them. The CDR3 runs 15 residues. Germline loops: CDR1 SGHTA, CDR2 FQGNSA. CDR3 DNA sequence: TGTGCCAGCAGCTCACACCCGGTTGGCCCCACTGAAGCTTTCTTT. This gives the protein CASSSHPVGPTEAFF.

The chain carries TRBV2 and TRBJ2-7, with 7 bases aligning to TRBD2. The germline CDR1 and CDR2 sequences are SNHLY and FYNNEI. With 7 bases clipped from V and 3 bases from J, the junction kept 12 bases outside the gene matches. The CDR3 is 15 residues long. CDR3 residues: CASNLGGTSYYEQYF. The DNA of the CDR3 is TGTGCCAGCAACCTGGGGGGGACCTCCTACTACGAGCAGTACTTC. The whole variable domain, filled in from reference TRBV2 and TRBJ2-7, reads EPEVTQTPSHQVTQMGQEVILRCVPISNHLYFYWYRQILGQKVEFLVSFYNNEISEKSEIFDDQFSVERPDGSNFTLKIRSTKLEDSAMYFCASNLGGTSYYEQYFGPGTRLTVT.

J is TRBJ1-1 and V is TRBV29-1; D is ambiguous. The CDR3 is made up of 13 amino acids. Germline CDR1 is SQVTM and CDR2 is ANQGSEA. V shed 5 bases and J shed 4 bases, with 14 bases lying between them. The CDR3 DNA sequence: TGCAGCGTTAAAAGTAGGGAGGCCACTGAAGCTTTCTTT. This encodes CSVKSREATEAFF.

This sequence joins TRBV19 and TRBJ1-2, with 10 positions matching TRBD1. Germline loops: CDR1 LNHDA, CDR2 SQIVND (reference sequence). V trimming: 6 bases; J trimming: 4 bases; junction bases outside the gene matches: 5. The CDR3 loop spans 14 amino acids. CDR3 nucleotides: TGTGCCAGTAGCGGGACAGGGGAAGGCTATGGCTACACCTTC. Residues: CASSGTGEGYGYTF. The full variable domain, rest sourced from reference TRBV19 and TRBJ1-2, is DGGITQSPKYLFRKEGQNVTLSCEQNLNHDAMYWYRQDPGQGLRLIYYSQIVNDFQKGDIAEGYSVSREKKESFPLTVTSAQKNPTAFYLCASSGTGEGYGYTFGSGTRLTVV.

V and J are TRBV2 and TRBJ1-6; 8 nucleotides match TRBD1. The ends lost 6 bases at V and 1 base at J; junction bases unmatched: 5. This CDR3 contains 16 residues. Germline V gene data show CDR1 as SNHLY and CDR2 as FYNNEI. CDR3 in amino acids: CASRVDRGSYNSPLHF. In nucleotides, the CDR3 is TGTGCCAGCAGGGTCGACAGGGGATCCTATAATTCACCCCTCCACTTT.